A selection of T cell receptor beta chains follows, all from one sample in a study of cytomegalovirus exposure and HLA in healthy donors. Sequenced by immunoSEQ multiplex PCR; TCRdb stores in-frame clones only, minus some. Found here are about 200,000 clones, about 70% of them singletons; the top ten hold 1.5% to 2%. Sample: PBMCs. The receptors were gathered from a woman aged 25 to 45 in good health and CMV-seronegative. The CDR3 runs from the conserved cysteine through the conserved F or W. A D gene is named only where the DNA matches it firmly. The size field is filled for only some rows; it gives once, few, many or a size class.

.	.	TRBJ1-1	15	TRBV5-4	TGTGCCAGCAGCGGAAAGACAGATATGAACACTGAAGCTTTCTTT	CASSGKTDMNTEAFF
.	TRBD2	TRBJ2-3	15	TRBV27	TGTGCCAGCAGTTTATGGACTAGCGGCTCAGATACGCAGTATTTT	CASSLWTSGSDTQYF
.	.	TRBJ1-2	17	TRBV7-2	TGTGCCACCCCCTATTCGCCCGTGGGGGGGACTAACTATGGCTACACCTTC	CATPYSPVGGTNYGYTF
.	.	TRBJ2-1	17	TRBV4-3	TGCGCCAGCAGCCAAGGGTGGACAGCCCTCTCCTACAATGAGCAGTTCTTC	CASSQGWTALSYNEQFF
few	.	TRBJ1-1	13	TRBV5-6	TGTGCCAGCAGCTTGGTACGGGGCACTGAAGCTTTCTTT	CASSLVRGTEAFF
few	TRBD1	TRBJ1-3	14	TRBV6-1	TGTGCCAGCTCCACAGGGGCCTCTGGAAACACCATATATTTT	CASSTGASGNTIYF
.	.	TRBJ2-7	15	TRBV14	TGTGCCAGCAGCCAAGACCGCCCGGAGGGGCGCGAGCAGTACTTC	CASSQDRPEGREQYF
.	TRBD1	TRBJ2-7	14	TRBV18	TGTGCCAGCTCACCCCGGGACAGGCTCTACGAGCAGTACTTC	CASSPRDRLYEQYF
.	TRBD1	TRBJ1-4	13	TRBV9	TGTGCCAGCAGCGTAACAGGGGATGAAAAACTGTTTTTT	CASSVTGDEKLFF
few	.	TRBJ2-1	16	TRBV11-2	TGTGCCAGCAGCCAAGCCAGCATGAGGTCCTACAATGAGCAGTTCTTC	CASSQASMRSYNEQFF
once	.	TRBJ1-2	14	TRBV19	TGTGCCAGTAGTTCGGGGGGCTCGGACTATGGCTACACCTTC	CASSSGGSDYGYTF
.	.	TRBJ1-2	13	TRBV6-5	TGTGCCAGCAGTTACGCCAGGGGAGATGGCTACACCTTC	CASSYARGDGYTF
few	TRBD1	TRBJ1-2	15	TRBV27	TGTGCCAGCAGTTACCAACAGGGGGGCTTGGGTGGCTACACCTTC	CASSYQQGGLGGYTF
few	.	TRBJ2-7	16	TRBV5-1	TGCGCCAGCAGCTTTACAGAGACCCATCCCTCCTACGAGCAGTACTTC	CASSFTETHPSYEQYF
.	TRBD2	TRBJ2-1	15	TRBV5-1	TGCGCCAGCAGCTTGGCAGTGACTAGCGGCCTTGAGCAGTTCTTC	CASSLAVTSGLEQFF
.	.	TRBJ1-6	14	TRBV7-2	TGTGCCAGCAGCTTTACAGAGCCGGGATCACCCCTCCACTTT	CASSFTEPGSPLHF
.	.	TRBJ2-3	15	TRBV9	TGTGCCAGCAGCGTAACCAGCGGTAGCACAGATACGCAGTATTTT	CASSVTSGSTDTQYF
.	.	TRBJ1-2	15	TRBV25-1	TGTGCCAGCAGTGAATACGGGGGACGGAAGGATGGCTACACCTTC	CASSEYGGRKDGYTF
few	TRBD2	TRBJ2-1	15	TRBV4-3	TGCGCCAGCAGCCAAACGACTAGCCCAAGAGGGGAGCAGTTCTTC	CASSQTTSPRGEQFF
.	TRBD2	TRBJ2-5	17	TRBV9	TGTGCCAGCAGCGTAGGGGTAGCGGGGGGGCCGTTGGAGACCCAGTACTTC	CASSVGVAGGPLETQYF
.	TRBD2	TRBJ2-3	16	TRBV2	TGTGCCAGCAGTGAAGCTAGCGGGGGCCTCACAGATACGCAGTATTTT	CASSEASGGLTDTQYF
.	TRBD2	TRBJ2-1	17	TRBV7-3	TGTGCCAGCAGCTCGGGACTAGCGGGAGGCTCCTACAATGAGCAGTTCTTC	CASSSGLAGGSYNEQFF
.	.	TRBJ2-7	16	TRBV5-1	TGCGCCAGCGGGCGGTGGGACTTTACTAGCTCCTACGAGCAGTACTTC	CASGRWDFTSSYEQYF
.	.	TRBJ1-1	15	TRBV7-2	TGTGCCAGCAGCTTAGATGGACAGATGAGAACTGAAGCTTTCTTT	CASSLDGQMRTEAFF
.	TRBD1	TRBJ1-4	15	TRBV10-3	TGTGCCATCAGGGACCGGACAGGGGAGAACGAAAAACTGTTTTTT	CAIRDRTGENEKLFF
.	TRBD2	TRBJ2-1	20	TRBV12-5	TGTGCTAGTGGTTTGGTACGGGGACTAGCGGGGGGGGATGTCTACAATGAGCAGTTCTTC	CASGLVRGLAGGDVYNEQFF
.	.	TRBJ1-3	14	TRBV6-1	TGTGCCAGCAGTGATGGCAGCTCTGGAAACACCATATATTTT	CASSDGSSGNTIYF
.	TRBD2	TRBJ2-1	16	TRBV18	TGTGCCAGCTCAGAACAGGGACTAGCGGGAGCGAGAGAGCAGTTCTTC	CASSEQGLAGAREQFF
.	TRBD1	TRBJ2-1	12	TRBV12-5	TGTGCTAGTGGTTCCTGGACAGGGGGGCAGTTCTTC	CASGSWTGGQFF
few	TRBD2	TRBJ2-5	16	TRBV7-3	TGTGCCAGCAGCTTAACGGGAGCGGGAGGGAGGGAGACCCAGTACTTC	CASSLTGAGGRETQYF
.	.	TRBJ2-7	11	TRBV7-9	TGTGCCAGCAGCATAACCTACGAGCAGTACTTC	CASSITYEQYF
.	.	TRBJ2-7	15	TRBV4-1	TGCGCCAGCAGCCGCTCACAGGGATCATCCTACGAGCAGTACTTC	CASSRSQGSSYEQYF
.	.	TRBJ2-5	12	TRBV29-1	TGCAGCGTTGATTGGGCAGGGCCCACCCAGTACTTC	CSVDWAGPTQYF
.	TRBD1	TRBJ1-2	14	TRBV2	TGTACCAGCGCACACCCGGGACAGAAAAGCGGCTACACCTTC	CTSAHPGQKSGYTF
.	TRBD1	TRBJ1-1	16	TRBV2	TGTGCCAGCACAGCACAGGGGGGAATGAGAGGCACTGAAGCTTTCTTT	CASTAQGGMRGTEAFF